This TCR beta chain was documented in a study of T cells in women clearing cervical HPV infection. Study-level information: Cases: HPV16-related CIN3 or worse on histology, a couple of invasive cancers. Case blood drawn at lesion detection; control blood after infection cleared.

immunoSEQ multiplex PCR used an average of around 1,200 ng genomic DNA. The repertoire was sequenced with immunoSEQ multiplex PCR; TCRdb's copy has only in-frame clones and lacks some. The sample totals approximately 12,000 clones. A word on this clone: From the germline J gene comes the end of the CDR3, since the read stops 3 residues before it.

All donors had a single incident cervical HPV16 infection, not prevalent. The CDR3 is 15 residues long. CDR1 KGHSH and CDR2 LQKENI come from the germline V gene. Sequenced material: blood buffy coat. The clonotype comes from a woman between 18 and 69 years old with a cervical HPV16 infection that either progressed to CIN3+ or cleared (not recorded which). V is TRBV18 and J is TRBJ1-2; weak D call: TRBD1 (6 bases). The covered CDR3 bases are TGTGCCAGCTCACCAAGGGACATACCCTCCTACGAC. It translates to CASSPRDIPSYD. The CDR3 as a whole reads CASSPRDIPSYDYTF.